The 2 T cell receptor beta chains listed next were all sequenced from one sample in a study of beta chain features in type 1 diabetes. The study reverse transcribed the entire isolated RNA, so it sequenced expressed TCRB transcripts. Some clones are missing from TCRdb's copy, which holds only in-frame ones; the method was immunoSEQ multiplex PCR. The table includes around 120,000 clones, roughly 17% detected once. Antigen specificity for these receptors is unknown. Regarding the study as a whole: Moderately but significantly shorter TCRB CDR3s were found in Type 1 diabetes patients in all four CD4+ subsets.

The source material was central memory CD4+ T cells from blood. These TCRs come from a young man with type 1 diabetes.

The chain recombines TRBV2 with TRBJ2-1; D is uncertain. The length of the CDR3 is 11 residues. V lost 4 bases to trimming and J lost 4 bases, with 2 bases between them. Per the germline V gene, CDR1 is SNHLY and CDR2 is FYNNEI. The CDR3 DNA follows: TGTGCCAGCAGTGCATACAATGAGCAGTTCTTC. Residues: CASSAYNEQFF.

The chain carries TRBV6-5 and TRBJ2-1, with D possibly matching TRBD1 (5 bases). This CDR3 is 15 amino acids long. Germline CDR1 reads MNHEY; CDR2 reads SVGAGI. The ends were cut back, 5 bases at V and 3 bases at J, with 14 bases in the middle. CDR3 amino acids: CASSPDSRFYNEQFF. The CDR3 DNA is TGTGCCAGCAGTCCAGACAGCCGATTCTACAATGAGCAGTTCTTC.